This entry is about one T cell receptor beta chain. Its binding antigen is unknown. Qualities for individual bases were not recorded, and no much larger clone is one base off. This sample is part of a study of control samples from healthy donors and cancer patients (TCRdb year 2020). Libraries were built with the immunoSEQ multiplex PCR assay. Here the immuneACCESS table is served through TCRdb, limited to in-frame sequences with V and J called. Missing clones are a known gap in these copies; in checked studies unresolved V genes cover under half, and the rest lacks a known reason. The sample table shows fewer than 150,000 clones, and 80% to 95% are seen once. Clones ranked in the top ten supply about 2.5% of the sample. V and J lose 0 bases and 6 bases, and a span of 18 bases separates them. Measured from the cysteine to the phenylalanine, the CDR3 is 17 residues long. CDR3 DNA only is kept here, 51 bases in frame from base 1. The germline V gene specifies MNHNS as CDR1 and SASEGT as CDR2.

The sequence came from a man younger than 30 in good health. Material for sequencing was blood. Recombination linked TRBV6-1 to TRBJ2-4, with TRBD1 as a weak D call on 7 bases. CDR3 reads: CASSEALQGGPGNIQYF. The nucleotides read TGTGCCAGCAGTGAAGCGCTTCAGGGGGGCCCCGGAAACATTCAGTACTTC.